Shown below are 17 T cell receptor beta chains from a single sample sequenced in a study of blood T cell repertoires in COVID-19. TCRdb keeps only in-frame clones here, not all; method: immunoSEQ multiplex PCR. Of 200,000 to 250,000 clones in the sample, under 90% were seen once. The sequenced material came from PBMCs or T cells enriched from blood (not recorded which). The receptor source for this set is a man in his 60s who had recovered from COVID-19.

The CDR3 DNA is TGTGCCAGCAGCCAAAATCCTGCTCCGATTAGGGGAGGTTCCTCTGGGGCCAACGTCCTGACTTTC. It translates to CASSQNPAPIRGGSSGANVLTF. This chain links TRBV4-2 with TRBJ2-6; TRBD2 might be the D (6 bases). CDR3 length equals 22 residues. Per germline, CDR1 LGHNA and CDR2 YNFKEQ. V was shortened by 2 bases and J by 0 bases, with 26 bases between the two germline ends.

The V gene is TRBV5-8, the J gene TRBJ1-2, with 9 bases aligning to TRBD1. CDR1 is SGHTS, CDR2 YDEGEE, per germline. The CDR3 length is 14 residues. Unmatched junction bases numbered 5, after V lost 0 bases and J lost 8 bases. CDR3 nucleotide sequence: TGTGCCAGCAGCTTGGGGGACAGGGAAGGAGGCTACACCTTC. Protein sequence: CASSLGDREGGYTF.

The CDR3 DNA reads TGTGCCAGTAGTAGCGGGGGCTCCTACGAGCAGTACTTC. The encoded protein is CASSSGGSYEQYF. This chain connects TRBV19 to TRBJ2-7; 7 nucleotides match TRBD2. V dropped 4 bases and J dropped 0; count of bases not matched to a gene: 0. CDR1 is LNHDA and CDR2 is SQIVND in the germline V gene (reference sequence). CDR3 length: 13 residues.

This clone was picked up one time. V usage is TRBV7-2 and J usage is TRBJ1-2; TRBD1 agrees at 9 bases. From germline, CDR1 is SGHTA and CDR2 FQGNSA. After removal of 0 bases from V and 7 bases from J, the junction contained 6 bases not matched to a gene. This CDR3 is 15 amino acids long. CDR3 sequence: CASSLAGTGILGYTF. The CDR3 DNA reads as TGTGCCAGCAGCTTAGCCGGGACAGGGATCCTTGGCTACACCTTC.

This rearrangement joins TRBV5-6 to TRBJ2-1; tentative D call: TRBD1 (5 bases). The CDR3 runs to 15 residues. The germline V gene has CDR1 SGHDT and CDR2 YYEEEE. V was cut by 4 bases and J by 7 bases, with 18 bases left in between. Here the CDR3 reads CASSPYINPGNEQFF. The CDR3 DNA reads as TGTGCCAGCAGCCCCTACATAAACCCAGGGAATGAGCAGTTCTTC.

The CDR3 is CASSLTPPNSPLHF. In DNA form, the CDR3 reads TGCGCCAGCAGCTTAACACCACCTAATTCACCCCTCCACTTT. The chain recombines TRBV5-1 with TRBJ1-6; no definite D call. V was trimmed by 2 bases and J by 6 bases, leaving 9 bases between them. The CDR3 runs 14 residues. The germline V gene encodes CDR1 SGHRS and CDR2 YFSETQ.

The V call is TRBV7-9, the J call TRBJ2-2; maybe TRBD1 (6 bases). The CDR3 covers 15 residues. Germline V gene lookup returns CDR1 SEHNR and CDR2 FQNEAQ (reference sequence). V was trimmed by 3 bases and J by 4 bases, leaving 12 bases between them. CDR3 bases: TGTGCCAGCAGCTTGAGGGACACACCCACCGGGGAGCTGTTTTTT. As protein: CASSLRDTPTGELFF.

This clone was picked up a small number of times. V is TRBV28 and J is TRBJ1-1; D is undetermined. From germline, CDR1 is MDHEN and CDR2 SYDVKM. Trimming pared 6 bases from V and 1 base from J, leaving 6 bases between. This CDR3 region has 12 residues. CDR3 bases: TGTGCCAGCAGATGGCAGAACACTGAAGCTTTCTTT. Translated, it gives CASRWQNTEAFF.

This clone was counted once. The genes are TRBV20-1 and TRBJ1-1, with 11 bases identical to TRBD1. The junction had 9 bases not matched to a gene; V was cut back by 6 bases and J by 0 bases. Germline V gene data show CDR1 as DFQATT and CDR2 as SNEGSKA (reference sequence). CDR3 size: 16 residues. The CDR3 DNA follows: TGCAGTGCAAGTCCGGGACAGGGGGTTTTGAACACTGAAGCTTTCTTT. Its protein product is CSASPGQGVLNTEAFF.

This chain joins TRBV10-3 and TRBJ1-6, with 9 bases aligning to TRBD1. This CDR3 has 14 amino acids. Germline loops: CDR1 ENHRY, CDR2 SYGVKD. The trim removed 6 bases at V and 9 bases at J, leaving 6 bases unmatched. CDR3: CAISTGGDGSPLHF. Here the CDR3 DNA reads TGTGCCATCAGCACAGGGGGCGACGGTTCACCCCTCCACTTT.

The chain uses TRBV7-9 and TRBJ2-5; TRBD1 might be the D (6 bases). CDR1 SEHNR and CDR2 FQNEAQ come from the germline V gene (reference sequence). The V and J ends lost 4 bases and 5 bases respectively, with 14 bases between them. This CDR3 spans 14 amino acids. CDR3 sequence reads: CASSSNTGSETQYF. CDR3 nucleotides: TGTGCCAGCAGCTCGAACACAGGGTCGGAGACCCAGTACTTC.

J is TRBJ2-2 and V is TRBV12-5; TRBD1 aligns across 7 bases. V was pared by 0 bases and J by 4 bases, with 5 bases of the junction left unmatched. The CDR3 length is 16 residues. Germline CDR1 LGHNT, CDR2 FRNRAP. The DNA for the CDR3 is TGTGCTAGTGGTTTGGTAGGGGGACAGTCCACCGGGGAGCTGTTTTTT. Protein: CASGLVGGQSTGELFF.

The V gene is TRBV19, the J gene TRBJ2-7, with TRBD1 matching over 10 bases. The CDR3 length is 14 residues. V shed 5 bases, J shed 2 bases, and the junction held 3 bases outside the gene matches. The germline gives CDR1 LNHDA, CDR2 SQIVND (reference sequence). CDR3 bases: TGTGCCAGTAGTGGACAGGGGGGCCCCTACGAGCAGTACTTC. As protein: CASSGQGGPYEQYF.

The CDR3 coding sequence is TGTGCCAGTAGTTTTGCTAACTCTGGAAACACCATATATTTT. This codes for CASSFANSGNTIYF. The chain joins TRBV19 to TRBJ1-3, with D hard to call. The V end was cut by 5 bases, the J end by 0 bases, with 8 bases between. Looked up from germline, CDR1 is LNHDA and CDR2 is SQIVND (reference sequence). The CDR3 spans 14 residues.

The chain links TRBV4-2 to TRBJ2-3; possible D gene TRBD2, 5 bases. The CDR3 is 18 residues long. Trimming pared 1 base from V and 6 bases from J, leaving 23 bases between. Looked up from germline, CDR1 is LGHNA and CDR2 is YNFKEQ. CDR3 amino acids: CASSQAMARTGTGDTQYF. The CDR3 nucleotides read TGTGCCAGCAGCCAAGCTATGGCCCGGACTGGAACGGGGGATACGCAGTATTTT.

The genes are TRBV18 and TRBJ1-3; tentatively, D is TRBD1 (6 bases). The germline gives CDR1 KGHSH, CDR2 LQKENI. With 3 bases removed from V and 0 bases from J, the gap between germline ends came to 9 bases. The CDR3 runs 15 residues. The chain's CDR3 is CASSPGQSSGNTIYF. CDR3 nucleotide sequence: TGTGCCAGCTCACCTGGACAGAGCTCTGGAAACACCATATATTTT.

The chain carries TRBV11-1 and TRBJ2-3, with D unclear. Germline V CDR1 and CDR2: SGHAT, FQDESV (reference sequence). The CDR3 loop spans 14 amino acids. Trimming took off 3 bases at V and 2 bases at J, with 9 bases between the two ends. The CDR3 sequence is CASSFPEITDTQYF. Here the CDR3 DNA reads TGTGCCAGCAGCTTCCCGGAGATCACAGATACGCAGTATTTT.